The rows below give T cell receptor beta chains drawn from one sample of a study of blood T cell repertoires in COVID-19. Libraries were prepared by immunoSEQ multiplex PCR; TCRdb keeps only in-frame clonotypes and omits some of them. The sample shows 200,000 to 300,000 clones, roughly 80% of them seen only once. The sample taken for sequencing was peripheral blood. These receptors were taken from a woman of 80 years or more with COVID-19, enrolled during active disease. CDR3s include the opening cysteine and the closing phenylalanine or tryptophan. D genes are given only for firm matches. The size of a clone is reported for some rows only, either as once, few or many, or as a class for expanded clones.

>-|TRBV9|TRBJ1-5|-
TGTGCCAGCAGCGTAGGGGCAGGGAATCAGCCCCAGCATTTT
CASSVGAGNQPQHF
>-|TRBV28|TRBJ1-2|-
TGTGCCAGCAGTTTGGGCTTGAATAACTATGGCTACACCTTC
CASSLGLNNYGYTF
>TRBD1|TRBV6-6|TRBJ1-3|-
TGTGCCAGCAGTAAACAGGGGGCGGGAAACACCATATATTTT
CASSKQGAGNTIYF
>TRBD1|TRBV19|TRBJ1-1|-
TGTGCCAGTAGTAGAACCGGGACAGGGGGCACTGAAGCTTTCTTT
CASSRTGTGGTEAFF
>TRBD1|TRBV5-1|TRBJ2-7|-
TGCGCCAGCAGCTTGGGGACAGGACTTTCCTACGAGCAGTACTTC
CASSLGTGLSYEQYF
>TRBD1|TRBV6-5|TRBJ2-3|-
TGTGCCAGCAGCATAGACAGGGTGATAGATACGCAGTATTTT
CASSIDRVIDTQYF
>-|TRBV7-8|TRBJ2-2|-
TGTGCCAGCAGCGTTAGACGCGACTGGAACACCGGGGAGCTGTTTTTT
CASSVRRDWNTGELFF
>-|TRBV3-1/TRBV3-2|TRBJ1-4|-
TGTGCCAGCAGCCCTGGGCTCCTTAATGAAAAACTGTTTTTT
CASSPGLLNEKLFF
>-|TRBV15|TRBJ2-7|-
TGTGCCACCAGCAACTCAGGTGTAAGAGAGCAGTACTTC
CATSNSGVREQYF
>TRBD1|TRBV28|TRBJ1-6|few
TGTGCCAGCAGTACCGGACAGGCCCTTTCGGTTTTCCTCCACTTT
CASSTGQALSVFLHF
>TRBD1|TRBV5-1|TRBJ2-3|-
TGCGCCAGCAGCTTACAGGGGTGGACAGATACGCAGTATTTT
CASSLQGWTDTQYF
>-|TRBV4-1|TRBJ1-1|-
TGCGCCAGCAGCCAACCTGACAAGAACACTGAAGCTTTCTTT
CASSQPDKNTEAFF
>TRBD1|TRBV27|TRBJ2-7|-
TGTGCCAGCAGCGATCCGGGACAGGGGCCGGCGGCCCAGTACTTC
CASSDPGQGPAAQYF
>TRBD2|TRBV3-1/TRBV3-2|TRBJ2-5|-
TGTGCCAGCAGTCCCCTAGCGGGAGTCGGAGAGACCCAGTACTTC
CASSPLAGVGETQYF
>TRBD2|TRBV9|TRBJ2-3|-
TGTGCCAGCAGCGTAGGCACGGGGGGAAGCACAGATACGCAGTATTTT
CASSVGTGGSTDTQYF
>TRBD1|TRBV3-1/TRBV3-2|TRBJ1-4|-
TGTGCCAGCAGCCTGACAGGGGGAAATGAAAAACTGTTTTTT
CASSLTGGNEKLFF
>-|TRBV7-9|TRBJ1-1|-
TGTGCCAGCAGCTTGGGAGAACAGTACACTGAAGCTTTCTTT
CASSLGEQYTEAFF
>TRBD1|TRBV10-3|TRBJ1-5|few
TGTGCCATCCCGGACAGGGGATATCAGCCCCAGCATTTT
CAIPDRGYQPQHF
>-|TRBV6-5|TRBJ2-5|-
TGTGCCAGCGGGGGGGACACCTTGGGAGAGACCCAGTACTTC
CASGGDTLGETQYF
>TRBD2|TRBV19|TRBJ2-7|-
TGTGCCAGTAGCGCCAAAGGACTAGTTGGACCGGGGACCTACGAGCAGTACTTC
CASSAKGLVGPGTYEQYF
>-|TRBV5-6|TRBJ1-2|-
TGTGCCAGCAGCTTGGGCAGGCAGATCGATGGCTACACCTTC
CASSLGRQIDGYTF
>-|TRBV7-6|TRBJ2-1|-
TGTGCCAGCAGCTTAGGATCCAGCAGGGCTTCAAATGAGCAGTTCTTC
CASSLGSSRASNEQFF
>TRBD2|TRBV30|TRBJ2-1|-
TGTGCCTGTGGGCGGGGCGGGAGAAATGAGCAGTTCTTC
CACGRGGRNEQFF
>-|TRBV12-3/TRBV12-4|TRBJ1-1|-
TGTGCCAGCAGTTTTTACTGGACAGTCGAAGCTTTCTTT
CASSFYWTVEAFF
>TRBD1|TRBV4-2|TRBJ1-2|-
TGTGCCAGCAGCCATGCAGGACAGGGGGCTCGCGGCTACACCTTC
CASSHAGQGARGYTF
>TRBD2|TRBV28|TRBJ2-7|-
TGTGCCAGCAGTTCCCCGGGGGGACTAGCGGCCTACGAGCAGTACTTC
CASSSPGGLAAYEQYF
>TRBD1|TRBV5-5|TRBJ1-3|-
TGTGCCAGCAGCGTAGAGGACAGGGTTTTATCCGGAAACACCATATATTTT
CASSVEDRVLSGNTIYF
>-|TRBV11-2|TRBJ2-1|-
TGTGCCAGCAGCTTAGACGGGGTGGATGAGCAGTTCTTC
CASSLDGVDEQFF
>TRBD2|TRBV7-9|TRBJ2-3|-
TGTGCCAGCAGCGAAGGACTAGCGCGAGGGACAGATACGCAGTATTTT
CASSEGLARGTDTQYF
>-|TRBV6-2/TRBV6-3|TRBJ1-1|few
TGTGCCAGCAGCGTCCGGGGAGGAAACACTGAAGCTTTCTTT
CASSVRGGNTEAFF
>-|TRBV18|TRBJ1-5|-
TGTGCCAGCTCACCAGGCAGGGTGAGCAATCAGCCCCAGCATTTT
CASSPGRVSNQPQHF
>TRBD1|TRBV7-9|TRBJ1-2|few
TGTGCCAGCAGCTTAGCACGAACAGGGGCTAACTATGGCTACACCTTC
CASSLARTGANYGYTF
>-|TRBV2|TRBJ2-1|-
TGTGCCAGCAGGGGGGGAGCGGTCTACAATGAGCAGTTCTTC
CASRGGAVYNEQFF
>-|TRBV4-3|TRBJ1-1|-
TGCGCCAGCAGCCAAGGGGCAGGGCGGGGTGAAGCTTTCTTT
CASSQGAGRGEAFF
>TRBD1|TRBV28|TRBJ2-2|-
TGTGCCAGCAGACGTCCCGGGACAGGGGGGGAGCTGTTTTTT
CASRRPGTGGELFF
>-|TRBV11-3|TRBJ2-2|-
TGTGCCAGCAGCGATAGAAGGACGGGGACCGGGGAGCTGTTTTTT
CASSDRRTGTGELFF
>-|TRBV6-5|TRBJ2-7|-
TGTGCCAGCAGTTCCATTGCAAAGGGGGCCTACGAGCAGTACTTC
CASSSIAKGAYEQYF
>-|TRBV7-3|TRBJ1-2|once
TGTGCCAGCAGCTTACAGGGCGGCTATGGCTACACCTTC
CASSLQGGYGYTF
>-|TRBV6-5|TRBJ2-1|-
TGTGCCAGCATCCCGAGGGAGAGCTCCTACAATGAGCAGTTCTTC
CASIPRESSYNEQFF
>TRBD1|TRBV4-1|TRBJ1-1|-
TGCGCCAGCAGCCAAGCTACGACAGGGACCACTGAAGCTTTCTTT
CASSQATTGTTEAFF
>TRBD1|TRBV6-5|TRBJ1-4|few
TGTGCCAGCAGTTTGTCATACAGGGGGCTAAATGAAAAACTGTTTTTT
CASSLSYRGLNEKLFF
>TRBD1|TRBV5-4|TRBJ2-3|-
TGTGCCAGCAGCACCAGGGGGTCCCCAGATACGCAGTATTTT
CASSTRGSPDTQYF
>-|TRBV6-2/TRBV6-3|TRBJ2-7|-
TGTGCCAGCAGTTACTCGATGAGAGTGGTGGGAGATCGATACTTC
CASSYSMRVVGDRYF
>-|TRBV7-9|TRBJ1-1|-
TGTGCCAGCAGCTTAAGCATGAACACTGAAGCTTTCTTT
CASSLSMNTEAFF
>TRBD1|TRBV5-6|TRBJ1-2|-
TGTGCCAGCAGCTTGGGGGACAGGGCAGAGGGCTACACCTTC
CASSLGDRAEGYTF
>-|TRBV10-2|TRBJ1-5|-
TGCGCCAGCAGAGACAGTCAAGGTCAGCCCCAGCATTTT
CASRDSQGQPQHF
>TRBD2|TRBV5-1|TRBJ2-5|-
TGCGCCAGCAGCTTTCTAGCGGGGGGAAGGGAGACCCAGTACTTC
CASSFLAGGRETQYF
>TRBD2|TRBV7-2|TRBJ2-4|once
TGTGCCAGCAGCTCCGGGACTAGCCTTTTAGCCAAAAACATTCAGTACTTC
CASSSGTSLLAKNIQYF
>-|TRBV9|TRBJ1-6|-
TGTGCCAGCAGCGTCGGTCAGGCCGATTCACCCCTCCACTTT
CASSVGQADSPLHF
>TRBD1|TRBV6-5|TRBJ1-3|few
TGTGCCAGCAGCCCACAGGGGGTCGGAAACACCATATATTTT
CASSPQGVGNTIYF
>TRBD2|TRBV18|TRBJ2-1|-
TGTGCCAGCTCTCCTGGAGCGGGAGGTTACAATGAGCAGTTCTTC
CASSPGAGGYNEQFF
>-|TRBV6-2/TRBV6-3|TRBJ2-7|-
TGTGCCAGCAGTTACGTACTCTACGAGCAGTACTTC
CASSYVLYEQYF
>-|TRBV7-2|TRBJ2-5|-
TGTGCCAGCAGCCTACCGACAGTGGGGTATGGGGAGACCCAGTACTTC
CASSLPTVGYGETQYF
>-|TRBV10-1|TRBJ1-4|-
TGCGCCAGCATGAGCTTTAGGCAAGAGGAACTGTTTTTT
CASMSFRQEELFF
>TRBD2|TRBV27|TRBJ2-7|-
TGTGCCAGCAGTTTAAAAGCGGGAGGTCCCTACGAGCAGTACTTC
CASSLKAGGPYEQYF
>TRBD2|TRBV7-2|TRBJ2-3|-
TGTGCCAGCAGCCTGAGGACTAGCGGGAGGGGCACAGATACGCAGTATTTT
CASSLRTSGRGTDTQYF